The 9 T cell receptor beta chains below all came from one sample that was sequenced in a study of tumor-infiltrating lymphocytes in primary liver carcinoma (dated by TCRdb to about 2017). Total RNA and DNA were co-extracted from approximately 20-30 mg of bulk tissue with the AllPrep DNA/RNA mini kit, without cell sorting. Reads for this sample came from an Illumina HiSeq 2500. Using a constant-region primer and ProtoScript II reverse transcriptase, TCRbeta-specific cDNA was reverse-transcribed from 400 to 550 ng total RNA. TCRbeta libraries were built with three nested multiplex PCR rounds, a slightly modified ARM-PCR procedure. The first two PCR rounds used multiplex TRBV1-TRBV30 forward primers with a Cbeta reverse primer, each for about 9 cycles. The public reads were reprocessed in TCRdb via fastp at Q25 and MiXCR, keeping in-frame beta chains. Rows are combined by CDR3 protein, so each entry shows the most common genes and DNA. A total of roughly 78,000 distinct CDR3 sequences appear in this sample, 65% to 75% of them only once. The ten most abundant clones make up roughly 15% of the sample.

The material sequenced was liver tumor tissue from sampling region 4. Taken with the paper, the label for cell subset or site translates to: tumor region T4, right-lateral pole. The receptors derive from a woman aged 60-75 years with primary liver carcinoma and hepatitis B virus infection.

Judged by abundance, this clonotype is medium-sized. This rearrangement joins TRBV6-5 to TRBJ2-1, with 7 nucleotides matching TRBD2. The germline V gene has CDR1 MNHEY and CDR2 SVGAGI. V was pared by 7 bases and J by 10 bases, with 13 bases of the junction left unmatched. CDR3 length: 14 residues. The CDR3 region is CASTPPTGGLEQFF. CDR3 nucleotides: TGTGCCAGCACCCCCCCGACGGGAGGACTCGAGCAGTTCTTC.

This clonotype came up once. One end of the junction fails to match germline, which may point to a read error. The CDR3 nucleotides read TGTGTCAGCAGCCGCCCTCAGGGGAGCGAGCAGTTCTTC. Translation: CVSSRPQGSEQFF. The V gene is TRBV6-5, the J gene TRBJ2-7; D possibly corresponds to TRBD1 (6 bases). The assigned J gene may be wrong: the sequence end matches TRBJ2-1 better. The CDR3 sequence is 13 residues long. Germline-derived CDR1 and CDR2 are MNHEY and SVGAGI.

Of note for this clonotype: The junction differs from germline at one of its ends, possibly a read error. The chain couples TRBV5-1 to TRBJ2-3; 9 bases are a match to TRBD2. Germline CDR1 and CDR2: SGHRS and YFSETQ. The CDR3 totals 15 residues. In nucleotides, the CDR3 is TGCGCCAGTACTATTAGCGGGAGTCCCCCAGATACGCGGTATTTT. It codes for CASTISGSPPDTRYF.

As regards this clonotype: One end of the junction varies from germline; a read error may be responsible. The chain is built from TRBV9 and TRBJ2-7; the match to TRBD2 covers 14 bases. This CDR3 has 16 amino acids. The germline gives CDR1 SGDLS, CDR2 YYNGEE. CDR3 sequence reads: CTSSVGTSGSYNEQYF. For the CDR3, the DNA is TGTACCAGCAGCGTCGGGACTAGCGGGAGTTACAACGAGCAGTACTTC. Variable domain in full (rest from reference TRBV9 and TRBJ2-7): DSGVTQTPKHLITATGQRVTLRCSPRSGDLSVYWYQQSLDQGLQFLIQYYNGEERAKGNILERFSAQQFPDLHSELNLSSLELGDSALYFCTSSVGTSGSYNEQYFGPGTRLTVT.

The chain links TRBV13 to TRBJ2-5, with 7 bases matching TRBD1. Germline V gene data show CDR1 as PRHDT and CDR2 as FYEKMQ (reference sequence). The CDR3 spans 18 residues. The CDR3 is CVRSSDPGRQGDKETQYF. DNA for the CDR3: TGTGTCAGGAGCTCCGATCCGGGCCGTCAGGGGGATAAAGAGACCCAGTACTTC.

For this clonotype: This may arise from a read error, as a much more abundant clone is one base away. The gene calls are TRBV5-1 and TRBJ2-1; 8 nucleotides align to TRBD2. Germline V gene lookup returns CDR1 SGHRS and CDR2 YFSETQ. CDR3 length: 15 amino acids. The CDR3 loop is CTSSLVSTGGNEQFF. CDR3 coding DNA: TGCACCAGCAGCTTGGTTTCAACGGGGGGGAATGAGCAGTTCTTC.

With respect to this clonotype: Germline is not matched at one junction end, which may reflect a read error. The chain joins TRBV6-6 to TRBJ2-4, with no clear D. Germline V gene lookup returns CDR1 MNHNY and CDR2 SVGAGI (reference sequence). The CDR3 totals 15 residues. CDR3 sequence (DNA): TGTACCAGCAGTTACAGCCTTTTAGCCAAAAACGTTCAGTACTTC. This translates into CTSSYSLLAKNVQYF.

Notes on this clonotype: The junction differs from germline at one of its ends, possibly a read error. This chain connects TRBV4-1 to TRBJ2-5, with 7 bases aligning to TRBD2. The CDR3 extends over 14 amino acids. From germline, CDR1 is MGHRA and CDR2 YSYEKL. For the CDR3, the DNA is TGCACCAGCAGCAAGCGCGCCCGGGAGGAGACCCAATACTTC. Its translation: CTSSKRAREETQYF.

Notes on this clonotype: One junction end disagrees with the germline gene, perhaps due to a read error. V usage is TRBV10-3 and J usage is TRBJ1-1, with 7 bases fitting TRBD1. Germline CDR1 reads ENHRY; CDR2 reads SYGVKD. The CDR3 has 15 residues. The CDR3 DNA reads as TGTGACATCACGGGAGGGACAGCTATGAACACTGAAGCTTTCTTT. It is translated as CDITGGTAMNTEAFF.